This T cell receptor beta chain was captured in a study of blood T cell repertoires in COVID-19. Overall study: Specimens from acute and convalescent COVID-19 originated in the United States, Italy and Spain. PBMCs, B-cell-depleted T cells, or T cells provided the cDNA or gDNA that made up the material.

This CDR3 has 15 residues. Trimming took off 5 bases at V and 7 bases at J, with 17 bases between the two ends. The germline V gene encodes CDR1 SGHVS and CDR2 FNYEAQ. Clinical histories supplied by participants themselves formed the basis of cohort assignment. As processed by the authors: The authors estimated nucleated cell counts from reference gene primer amplification. Measured with immunoSEQ multiplex PCR; TCRdb has only the in-frame clones, and not every one. The V and J calls and clone size were taken over from that table, and D and trimming were inferred from the DNA. The sample contains 350,000 or so clones, around 86% of which appear only once.

Sample: PBMCs or T cells enriched from blood (not recorded which). The source is a woman aged 40-49 years with acute COVID-19. V usage is TRBV7-6 and J usage is TRBJ1-4, with D possibly being TRBD1 (6 bases). The CDR3 sequence: CASSPRQGSGEKLFF. The CDR3, as DNA: TGTGCCAGCAGCCCGAGGCAGGGGTCGGGTGAAAAACTGTTTTTT.